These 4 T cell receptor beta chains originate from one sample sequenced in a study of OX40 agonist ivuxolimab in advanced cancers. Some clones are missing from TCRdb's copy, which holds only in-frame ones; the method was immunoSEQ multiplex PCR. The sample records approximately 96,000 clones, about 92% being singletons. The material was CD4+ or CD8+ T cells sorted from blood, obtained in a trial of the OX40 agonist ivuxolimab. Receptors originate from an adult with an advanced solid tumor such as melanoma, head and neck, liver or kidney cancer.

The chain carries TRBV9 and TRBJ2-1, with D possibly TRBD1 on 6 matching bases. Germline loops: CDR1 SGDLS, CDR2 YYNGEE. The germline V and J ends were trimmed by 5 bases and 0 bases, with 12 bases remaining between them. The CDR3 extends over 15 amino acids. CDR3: CASRETGFSYNEQFF. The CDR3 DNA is TGTGCCAGCAGGGAGACAGGATTCTCCTACAATGAGCAGTTCTTC. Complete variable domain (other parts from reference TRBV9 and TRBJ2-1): DSGVTQTPKHLITATGQRVTLRCSPRSGDLSVYWYQQSLDQGLQFLIQYYNGEERAKGNILERFSAQQFPDLHSELNLSSLELGDSALYFCASRETGFSYNEQFFGPGTRLTVL.

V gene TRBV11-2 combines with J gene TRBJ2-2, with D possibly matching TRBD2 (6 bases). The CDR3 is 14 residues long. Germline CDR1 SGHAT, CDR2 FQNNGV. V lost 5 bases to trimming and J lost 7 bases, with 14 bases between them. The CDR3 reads CASSGGVGVGELFF. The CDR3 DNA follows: TGTGCCAGCAGCGGAGGGGTGGGTGTCGGGGAGCTGTTTTTT.

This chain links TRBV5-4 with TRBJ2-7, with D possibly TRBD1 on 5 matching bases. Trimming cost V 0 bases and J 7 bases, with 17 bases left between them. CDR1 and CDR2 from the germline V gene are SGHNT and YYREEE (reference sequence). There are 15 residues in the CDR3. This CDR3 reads CASSLVTGRVREQYF. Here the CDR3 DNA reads TGTGCCAGCAGCTTGGTAACAGGCCGGGTGAGGGAGCAGTACTTC.

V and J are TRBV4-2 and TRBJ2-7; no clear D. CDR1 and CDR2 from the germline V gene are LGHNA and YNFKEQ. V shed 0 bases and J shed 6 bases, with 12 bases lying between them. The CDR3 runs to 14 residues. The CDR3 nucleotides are TGTGCCAGCAGCCAAGAGTCCCCCTGGGGCGAGCAGTACTTC. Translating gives CASSQESPWGEQYF.